This T cell receptor (beta chain) is drawn from a study of blood T cells in healthy people across ages. The overall study: In model experiments, template switching was able to capture about one barcoded beta molecule for every two T cells that were present.

Study-wide points: Long-lived and aged donors differed, with more naive CD4+ cells and higher diversity in the long-lived. Observed TCR beta diversity per million T cells went down as age went up. This fall followed a roughly linear course with age. What prevented conclusive comparison of naive and antigen-experienced cells was that PBMCs were unsorted.

Through a sample-barcoded 5' primer and a J-beta primer mix, a second PCR was run for roughly 6 to 12 cycles. A single record per CDR3 protein comes from TCRdb applying MiXCR to the 5' RACE reads. The table shows some 1.5 million distinct CDR3 sequences, with 42% occurring only once. This CDR3 has 17 residues. J was trimmed by 4 bases and V by 0 bases; bases with no gene match: 8. The germline V gene has CDR1 LGHNA and CDR2 YSLEER. This clonotype was seen more than once but under ten times. The antigen remains undetermined. Sequenced input: blood. The genes are TRBV4-3 and TRBJ2-1, with TRBD1 matching over 8 bases. This sequence originates from a woman aged 18-30 years in good health. In DNA form, the CDR3 reads TGCGCCAGCAGCCAAGAAGCGCGACAGGGGAGTTACAATGAGCAGTTCTTC. Translated, it gives CASSQEARQGSYNEQFF.